The 10 T cell receptor beta chains below come from one sample, sequenced in a study of identical twins. MiXCR, applied by TCRdb to the 5' RACE reads, yields one record per CDR3 protein. The sample shows about 490,000 distinct CDR3 sequences, about 16% of them seen only once. The sample was also linked to a second study, of yellow fever vaccine responses in identical twins.

The sequenced sample was CD4+ T cells sorted from blood. These TCRs come from a woman aged 18 to 35 in good health.

This clonotype was observed many times. This rearrangement joins TRBV20-1 to TRBJ1-2; D call uncertain. V was pared by 0 bases and J by 2 bases, with 7 bases between. The CDR3 is made up of 13 amino acids. Germline CDR1 and CDR2: DFQATT and SNEGSKA (reference sequence). For the CDR3, the DNA is TGCAGTGCTAGAGAGGCAGAGAACTATGGCTACACCTTC. This gives the protein CSAREAENYGYTF.

The sample holds a few counts of this clonotype. This chain connects TRBV15 to TRBJ2-3; D perhaps matches TRBD2 (7 bases). From germline, CDR1 is LNHNV and CDR2 YYDKDF (reference sequence). The CDR3 loop spans 15 amino acids. Trimming removed 5 bases at V and 1 base at J, with 13 bases between. This chain's CDR3 is CATSRGGDRTDTQYF. CDR3 DNA: TGTGCCACCAGCCGAGGGGGGGACCGCACAGATACGCAGTATTTT. The full variable domain, its missing parts supplied by reference TRBV15 and TRBJ2-3, is DAMVIQNPRYQVTQFGKPVTLSCSQTLNHNVMYWYQQKSSQAPKLLFHYYDKDFNNEADTPDNFQSRRPNTSFCFLDIRSPGLGDTAMYLCATSRGGDRTDTQYFGPGTRLTVL.

This chain links TRBV7-2 with TRBJ2-5; D ambiguous. Looked up from germline, CDR1 is SGHTA and CDR2 is FQGNSA. Trimming cost V 0 bases and J 3 bases, with 11 bases left between them. The CDR3 contains 15 residues. In nucleotides, the CDR3 is TGTGCCAGCAGCTTAGCGCGGACCATTAAAGAGACCCAGTACTTC. This gives the protein CASSLARTIKETQYF.

V usage is TRBV3-1 and J usage is TRBJ2-5; no definite D call. V was trimmed by 8 bases and J by 5 bases, leaving 12 bases between them. The germline gives CDR1 LGHDT, CDR2 YNNKEL (reference sequence). The CDR3 totals 12 residues. The CDR3, as DNA: TGTGCCAGCGTAAGCTCCGGGGAGACCCAGTACTTC. Amino acids: CASVSSGETQYF.

The chain has TRBV20-1 and TRBJ2-6; TRBD1 or TRBD2 may be the D gene (7 bases each). CDR1 DFQATT and CDR2 SNEGSKA come from the germline V gene (reference sequence). V dropped 4 bases and J dropped 4 bases, with 17 bases sitting between them. The CDR3 covers 16 residues. This CDR3 reads CSANVGGGTGANVLTF. In nucleotides, the CDR3 is TGCAGTGCTAACGTGGGAGGGGGCACGGGGGCCAACGTCCTGACTTTC.

The J gene is TRBJ2-1, the V gene TRBV12-3 or TRBV12-4; the match to TRBD2 covers 14 bases. V shed 10 bases, J shed 0 bases, and the junction held 8 bases outside the gene matches. The CDR3 is 17 residues long. The CDR3 sequence is CATRTSGGSSSYNEQFF. In DNA, the CDR3 is TGTGCCACCCGGACTAGCGGGGGGTCGAGCTCCTACAATGAGCAGTTCTTC.

The J gene is TRBJ1-3, the V gene TRBV19; D gene unclear. The CDR3 totals 15 residues. V gave up 1 base and J gave up 0 bases, with 7 bases separating them. Germline CDR1 reads LNHDA; CDR2 reads SQIVND (reference sequence). The CDR3 DNA sequence: TGTGCCAGTAGTATAGTAGGGAGCTCTGGAAACACCATATATTTT. This encodes CASSIVGSSGNTIYF.

The chain links TRBV6-1 to TRBJ2-7; D possibly corresponds to TRBD1 (5 bases). The CDR3 consists of 15 residues. Trimming took 4 bases from V and 0 from J, leaving 13 bases between them. The V gene's germline CDR1 is MNHNS and CDR2 SASEGT. DNA of the CDR3: TGTGCCAGCAGTGCAGTCTCGACAGCCTCCTACGAGCAGTACGTC. This sequence encodes CASSAVSTASYEQYV.

This clonotype was counted many times. In DNA form, the CDR3 reads TGCAGCGTTGAGGGCTGGGGGGCGGGAGGGTCCTACAATGAGCAGTTCTTC. Translation: CSVEGWGAGGSYNEQFF. The chain carries TRBV29-1 and TRBJ2-1; 9 nucleotides agree with TRBD2. CDR1 and CDR2 from the germline V gene are SQVTM and ANQGSEA. V trimming: 3 bases; J trimming: 1 base; junction bases outside the gene matches: 10. The CDR3 is 17 residues long.

This clonotype occurred a few times. The V call is TRBV20-1, the J call TRBJ2-5, with 11 bases that match TRBD2. The J segment lost 1 base and the V segment lost 6 bases, leaving 10 bases of the junction unmatched. CDR1 is DFQATT and CDR2 is SNEGSKA in the germline V gene (reference sequence). The CDR3 totals 16 residues. CDR3 loop: CSAEGRSGRVQETQYF. The CDR3 region has the DNA TGCAGTGCCGAAGGTCGTAGCGGGAGGGTCCAAGAGACCCAGTACTTC.